The rows below give T cell receptor beta chains drawn from one sample of a study of blood T cell repertoires in COVID-19. Method: immunoSEQ multiplex PCR; TCRdb's copy keeps in-frame clones and lacks some. Of a few hundred thousand clones in the sample, roughly nine tenths were seen once. Input material: peripheral blood. Source of these receptors: a man between 60 and 75 years old with acute or convalescent COVID-19. Both conserved end residues are part of each CDR3. D genes are given only for firm matches. Some rows mark clone size as missing; the rest say once, few, many or name a class of expanded clone.

>.|TRBJ2-1|TRBV28|.
CASNPELTLLHNEQFF
TGTGCCAGCAACCCGGAGTTAACCTTACTCCACAATGAGCAGTTCTTC
>.|TRBJ1-5|TRBV7-9|.
CASSLGADSNQPQHF
TGTGCCAGCAGCTTGGGAGCTGATAGCAATCAGCCCCAGCATTTT
>few|TRBJ2-7|TRBV28|.
CASSFVLSGLTYEQYF
TGTGCCAGCAGTTTCGTTTTATCAGGGCTTACCTACGAGCAGTACTTC
>once|TRBJ2-7|TRBV6-7|TRBD2
CASSYAKIAGSSYEQYF
TGTGCCAGCAGTTACGCGAAGATAGCGGGAAGCTCCTACGAGCAGTACTTC
>.|TRBJ1-4|TRBV30|.
CAWNLATNEKLFF
TGTGCCTGGAACCTAGCAACTAATGAAAAACTGTTTTTT
>.|TRBJ2-7|TRBV7-9|.
CASSLGGQGRDEQYF
TGTGCCAGCAGCTTAGGTGGGCAGGGTAGGGACGAGCAGTACTTC
>.|TRBJ1-2|TRBV7-2|TRBD1
CASSLTGVNYGYTF
TGTGCCAGCAGCTTAACAGGGGTTAACTATGGCTACACCTTC
>.|TRBJ1-3|TRBV29-1|.
CSAAVAGNTIYF
TGCAGCGCTGCAGTGGCTGGAAACACCATATATTTT
>once|TRBJ2-7|TRBV11-3|TRBD1
CASRNGQGFYEQYF
TGTGCCAGCAGAAACGGACAGGGGTTCTACGAGCAGTACTTC
>few|TRBJ1-3|TRBV19|.
CASSPQAASGNTIYF
TGTGCCAGTAGCCCACAGGCGGCCTCTGGAAACACCATATATTTT
>once|TRBJ2-1|TRBV7-2|.
CASSLAGARYNEQFF
TGTGCCAGCAGCTTAGCGGGAGCTCGCTACAATGAGCAGTTCTTC
>once|TRBJ2-7|TRBV6-2/TRBV6-3|TRBD2
CASSYSLADSPYEQYF
TGTGCCAGCAGTTACTCGCTAGCGGATTCCCCCTACGAGCAGTACTTC
>.|TRBJ2-1|TRBV7-2|.
CASSRDTSLNEQFF
TGTGCCAGCAGCCGGGACACGTCGTTGAATGAGCAGTTCTTC
>.|TRBJ1-4|TRBV12-3/TRBV12-4|.
CASGLQGNEKLFF
TGTGCCAGCGGGCTGCAGGGGAATGAAAAACTGTTTTTT
>.|TRBJ2-7|TRBV25-1|TRBD1
CASSHRGHEQYF
TGTGCCAGCAGTCACAGGGGCCACGAGCAGTACTTC
>few|TRBJ1-2|TRBV9|TRBD1
CASSVGGQGEYGYTF
TGTGCCAGCAGCGTAGGGGGACAGGGGGAGTATGGCTACACCTTC
>once|TRBJ2-1|TRBV27|TRBD2
CASIGTSGRGGGSYNEQFF
TGTGCCAGCATTGGGACTAGCGGGAGAGGAGGGGGCTCCTACAATGAGCAGTTCTTC
>.|TRBJ2-2|TRBV9|TRBD1
CASSPRQGASGELFF
TGTGCCAGCAGCCCCAGACAGGGGGCGTCGGGGGAGCTGTTTTTT
>.|TRBJ2-7|TRBV5-5|.
CASSFGPGGAYEQYF
TGTGCCAGCAGCTTCGGACCTGGAGGGGCCTACGAGCAGTACTTC
>.|TRBJ1-5|TRBV19|.
CASSIGGSNQPQHF
TGTGCCAGTAGTATCGGGGGGTCCAATCAGCCCCAGCATTTT
>.|TRBJ2-2|TRBV7-9|TRBD2
CASPPGQGSGIAGVGELFF
TGTGCCAGCCCCCCGGGGCAGGGGAGTGGAATAGCGGGAGTCGGGGAGCTGTTTTTT
>.|TRBJ2-3|TRBV6-2/TRBV6-3|.
CASSSHRMGDTQYF
TGTGCCAGCAGTTCGCACAGAATGGGAGATACGCAGTATTTT
>.|TRBJ2-3|TRBV6-1|.
CASSDHRAADTQYF
TGTGCCAGCAGTGATCACAGGGCGGCAGATACGCAGTATTTT
>.|TRBJ1-1|TRBV6-2/TRBV6-3|.
CASSYSRYTEAFF
TGTGCCAGCAGTTACTCGAGGTACACTGAAGCTTTCTTT
>.|TRBJ2-1|TRBV5-1|TRBD2
CASTSGNNEQFF
TGCGCCAGCACTAGCGGGAACAATGAGCAGTTCTTC
>.|TRBJ2-7|TRBV6-5|.
CASSSNYEQYF
TGTGCCAGCAGTTCTAACTACGAGCAGTACTTC
>.|TRBJ1-2|TRBV27|TRBD1
CASSSGTGHRGYTF
TGTGCCAGCAGTTCCGGGACAGGGCATAGAGGCTACACCTTC
>.|TRBJ1-5|TRBV9|TRBD1
CASSVEDLQGVQPQHF
TGTGCCAGCAGCGTAGAGGACCTTCAGGGGGTTCAGCCCCAGCATTTT
>.|TRBJ1-1|TRBV13|.
CASSPGKYEYAFF
TGTGCCAGCAGCCCGGGGAAGTATGAATATGCTTTCTTT
>.|TRBJ1-2|TRBV30|.
CAWSVQAAYGYTF
TGTGCCTGGAGTGTACAGGCGGCCTATGGCTACACCTTC
>.|TRBJ2-2|TRBV14|TRBD1
CASSQVVPQGTGELFF
TGTGCCAGCAGCCAAGTTGTTCCACAGGGGACCGGGGAGCTGTTTTTT
>.|TRBJ2-1|TRBV19|TRBD2
CASSGRVYNEQFF
TGTGCCAGTAGCGGGAGGGTTTACAATGAGCAGTTCTTC
>.|TRBJ1-5|TRBV3-1/TRBV3-2|.
CASSPDSSGNQPQHF
TGTGCCAGCAGCCCGGACTCTAGTGGCAATCAGCCCCAGCATTTT
>.|TRBJ2-5|TRBV29-1|.
CSAGGGGGQETQYF
TGCAGCGCCGGCGGGGGCGGTGGACAAGAGACCCAGTACTTC
>.|TRBJ2-3|TRBV19|.
CASSKERTDTDTQYF
TGTGCCAGTAGTAAGGAGCGGACTGACACAGATACGCAGTATTTT
>.|TRBJ1-4|TRBV28|.
CASSLLLSNEKLFF
TGTGCCAGCAGTTTATTACTCTCTAATGAAAAACTGTTTTTT
>few|TRBJ2-4|TRBV21-1|.
CASSCSDRKNIQYF
TGTGCCAGCAGTTGCAGCGATCGCAAAAACATTCAGTACTTC
>.|TRBJ2-1|TRBV6-6|.
CASSYRTAYNEQFF
TGTGCCAGCAGTTACAGGACTGCCTACAATGAGCAGTTCTTC
>.|TRBJ1-5|TRBV7-9|.
CASSREDQPQHF
TGTGCCAGCAGCCGCGAAGATCAGCCCCAGCATTTT
>.|TRBJ2-7|TRBV27|TRBD1
CASSLGGQGWAEQYF
TGTGCCAGCAGTCTAGGAGGACAGGGGTGGGCCGAGCAGTACTTC
>.|TRBJ2-1|TRBV6-4|.
CASSSLAGSYNEQFF
TGTGCCAGCAGTTCTTTAGCTGGTTCCTACAATGAGCAGTTCTTC
>.|TRBJ2-2|TRBV9|.
CASSARTGAGELFF
TGTGCCAGCAGCGCCCGGACCGGGGCCGGGGAGCTGTTTTTT
>.|TRBJ2-2|TRBV11-1|TRBD2
CASSPRASGNTGELFF
TGTGCCAGCAGCCCGAGGGCTAGCGGGAACACCGGGGAGCTGTTTTTT
>once|TRBJ1-2|TRBV30|TRBD1
CAWSKDRAYGYTF
TGTGCCTGGAGTAAGGACAGGGCCTATGGCTACACCTTC
>.|TRBJ1-1|TRBV19|.
CASSIAREEPEAFF
TGTGCCAGTAGTATAGCACGGGAAGAACCTGAAGCTTTCTTT